The 16 T cell receptor beta chains below were found in one sample sequenced in a study of blood T cell repertoires in COVID-19 (dated by TCRdb to about 2020). The library was built by means of the immunoSEQ multiplex PCR assay. TCRdb provides this immuneACCESS table in a form limited to in-frame rearrangements. Some clones are lacking; in checked studies, under half of them reflect an unresolved V gene, and why the rest are absent is not known. This sample comprises nearly 80,000 clones, approximately 80% of them detected only once. The ten largest clones add up to just under 6% of the sample. Source material: peripheral blood. All receptors come from a man in his fifties or sixties with active or convalescent COVID-19.

This clone was seen once. V is TRBV7-2 and J is TRBJ2-3, with 10 bases matching TRBD2. The CDR3 loop spans 14 amino acids. Germline trimming cut 3 bases from V and 4 bases from J; bases unmatched to any gene: 1. Germline V CDR1 and CDR2: SGHTA, FQGNSA. The CDR3 reads CASSLGLAPDTQYF. CDR3 DNA sequence: TGTGCCAGCAGCTTGGGACTAGCGCCAGATACGCAGTATTTT.

The rearrangement uses TRBV9 and TRBJ2-5, with 10 bases identical to TRBD1. Per germline, CDR1 SGDLS and CDR2 YYNGEE. Unmatched junction bases numbered 7, after V lost 3 bases and J lost 5 bases. This CDR3 region has 15 residues. In DNA form, the CDR3 reads TGTGCCAGCAGCGGACAGGGGGCTGGGGAGGAGACCCAGTACTTC. Protein sequence: CASSGQGAGEETQYF.

The rearrangement uses TRBV6-2 or TRBV6-3 and TRBJ1-6; D is undetermined. Germline CDR1 reads MNHEY; CDR2 reads SVGEGT. The CDR3 covers 13 residues. Trimming took 3 bases from V and 5 from J, leaving 5 bases between them. CDR3 nucleotides: TGTGCCAGCAGTTATTTCGATAATTCACCCCTCCACTTT. As protein: CASSYFDNSPLHF.

The chain employs TRBV6-6 and TRBJ2-4, with 10 bases fitting TRBD2. Germline CDR1 and CDR2: MNHNY and SVGAGI (reference sequence). The CDR3 consists of 16 residues. The trim removed 2 bases at V and 6 bases at J, leaving 7 bases unmatched. CDR3 loop: CASSYPLAGEGNIQYF. The CDR3 DNA is TGTGCCAGCAGTTACCCCCTAGCGGGGGAAGGAAACATTCAGTACTTC.

The chain couples TRBV5-4 to TRBJ2-7; 11 bases agree with TRBD2. The germline V gene has CDR1 SGHNT and CDR2 YYREEE (reference sequence). This CDR3 has 15 residues. The V segment lost 0 bases and the J segment 5 bases; nucleotides outside the gene matches: 4. CDR3 protein: CASSLGSGGANEQYF. CDR3 sequence (DNA): TGTGCCAGCAGCTTGGGTAGCGGGGGGGCCAACGAGCAGTACTTC.

V is TRBV30 and J is TRBJ1-5; D is possibly TRBD1 (5 bases). Germline CDR1 is GTSNPN and CDR2 is SVGIG (reference sequence). Trimming cost V 0 bases and J 2 bases, with 8 bases left between them. CDR3 size: 14 residues. Here the CDR3 reads CAWSVKGGNQPQHF. The CDR3 DNA sequence: TGTGCCTGGAGTGTAAAAGGGGGCAATCAGCCCCAGCATTTT.

The V gene is TRBV5-5, the J gene TRBJ1-3; D possibly corresponds to TRBD1 (6 bases). Trimming shortened V by 2 bases and J by 4 bases, and 13 bases separated the two germline ends. The CDR3 loop spans 15 amino acids. Germline CDR1 SGHKS, CDR2 YYEKEE (reference sequence). The CDR3 sequence is CASSLSTGPGNTIYF. The CDR3 nucleotides read TGTGCCAGCAGCTTAAGTACAGGGCCCGGAAACACCATATATTTT.

V gene TRBV5-4 combines with J gene TRBJ2-1; 8 bases agree with TRBD2. This CDR3 has 15 residues. CDR1 SGHNT and CDR2 YYREEE come from the germline V gene (reference sequence). V lost 3 bases, J lost 4 bases, and 6 bases stayed unmatched. CDR3 amino acids: CASSSGGGSYNEQFF. CDR3 bases: TGTGCCAGCAGCTCGGGCGGGGGGTCTTACAATGAGCAGTTCTTC. The variable domain in full, completed from reference TRBV5-4 and TRBJ2-1, reads ETGVTQSPTHLIKTRGQQVTLRCSSQSGHNTVSWYQQALGQGPQFIFQYYREEENGRGNFPPRFSGLQFPNYSSELNVNALELDDSALYLCASSSGGGSYNEQFFGPGTRLTVL.

The chain has TRBV7-6 and TRBJ1-4, with D maybe TRBD1 (6 bases). The V end lost 5 bases, the J end lost 3 bases, and 22 bases lay between the germline ends. The V gene's germline CDR1 is SGHVS and CDR2 FNYEAQ. The CDR3 extends over 18 amino acids. The CDR3 loop is CASSPVTGLDVSNEKLFF. CDR3 in DNA: TGTGCCAGCAGCCCAGTTACAGGGCTCGATGTATCTAATGAAAAACTGTTTTTT.

The V gene is TRBV29-1, the J gene TRBJ2-1; possibly TRBD2 for D (5 bases). The V gene's germline CDR1 is SQVTM and CDR2 ANQGSEA. V was trimmed by 3 bases and J by 6 bases, leaving 21 bases between them. The length of the CDR3 is 16 residues. CDR3 protein: CSVDLPASGITNEQFF. CDR3 nucleotide sequence: TGCAGCGTTGACCTTCCGGCCAGCGGTATTACCAATGAGCAGTTCTTC.

V is TRBV6-5 and J is TRBJ1-2; D possibly corresponds to TRBD1 (6 bases). Trimming removed 2 bases at V and 8 bases at J, with 21 bases between. The germline gives CDR1 MNHEY, CDR2 SVGAGI. The CDR3 spans 16 residues. CDR3 sequence (DNA): TGTGCCAGCAGTTACCTATTTAAAGGGGGGGTGGGCGGCTACACCTTC. Its translation is CASSYLFKGGVGGYTF.

The chain combines TRBV6-5 with TRBJ2-7; maybe TRBD1 (6 bases). The germline gives CDR1 MNHEY, CDR2 SVGAGI. The CDR3 length is 13 residues. V lost 4 bases and J lost 4, with 11 bases in between. The CDR3 is CASSFPGQYEQYF. CDR3 DNA: TGTGCCAGCAGTTTCCCTGGACAGTACGAGCAGTACTTC.

V and J are TRBV10-3 and TRBJ2-2; TRBD2 matches at 14 bases. Germline lookup yields CDR1 ENHRY and CDR2 SYGVKD. Trimming at V came to 8 bases and at J to 1 base, leaving 6 bases not matched to a gene. The CDR3 totals 17 residues. The CDR3 DNA follows: TGTGCCATCGGCGGGACTAGCGGGGGCCAGAACACCGGGGAGCTGTTTTTT. This translates into CAIGGTSGGQNTGELFF.

The sample holds one count of this clone. The chain carries TRBV7-2 and TRBJ2-7; 8 bases align to TRBD2. Germline V gene data show CDR1 as SGHTA and CDR2 as FQGNSA. There are 13 residues in the CDR3. Unmatched junction bases numbered 4, after V lost 6 bases and J lost 3 bases. The CDR3 region has the DNA TGTGCCAGCAGTCCTACTAGCGGCTACGAGCAGTACTTC. Translating gives CASSPTSGYEQYF.

The V gene is TRBV2, the J gene TRBJ1-1; D not resolved. Germline-derived CDR1 and CDR2 are SNHLY and FYNNEI. The CDR3 covers 12 residues. The ends were cut back, 8 bases at V and 5 bases at J, with 12 bases in the middle. The CDR3 loop reads CASDRGGTEAFF. The DNA for the CDR3 is TGTGCCAGCGACCGGGGAGGTACTGAAGCTTTCTTT.

V usage is TRBV19 and J usage is TRBJ1-1, with 9 bases identical to TRBD1. Germline CDR1 and CDR2: LNHDA and SQIVND (reference sequence). V shed 5 bases and J 0 bases; nucleotides not matched to a gene: 13. This CDR3 spans 18 amino acids. The CDR3 sequence: CASSLYVPGQGMNTEAFF. The CDR3 nucleotides are TGTGCCAGTAGTCTCTACGTCCCGGGACAGGGAATGAACACTGAAGCTTTCTTT.